Listed below are T cell receptor beta chains from one sample, sequenced in a study of blood T cells in healthy people across ages. One entry per CDR3 protein results from TCRdb running MiXCR on the 5' RACE reads. The repertoire holds about 670,000 distinct CDR3 sequences, around 52% seen once, with roughly 14% in the top ten. Sequenced material: blood. The source of these receptors is a woman of 80 years or more in good health. CDR3s leave out the opening cysteine and the closing phenylalanine or tryptophan. The order of the fields is V gene, CDR3 protein.

>TRBV7-9
ASASTGNTEAF
>TRBV15
ATSPLGDPTYNEQF
>TRBV7-2
ASSFFYEQY
>TRBV5-1
ASSLEVSGNTIY
>TRBV15
ATSLSTGGSTYEQY
>TRBV2
ASRGGQATGELF
>TRBV20-1
SARVGGGGAYNEQF
>TRBV12-3/TRBV12-4
ASSVARAYGYT
>TRBV5-1
ASSLGGQGAYVEAF
>TRBV12-3/TRBV12-4
ASSLRTGGKKLF
>TRBV7-9
ASSLAGYTEAF
>TRBV28
ASSPPSEGSHEQY
>TRBV3-1
ASSQERHEQY
>TRBV29-1
SVVTQGGRDTQY
>TRBV7-2
ASSLLRQMVYEQY
>TRBV7-9
ASSEEQENYSGANVLT
>TRBV2
ASRNQGGEKLF
>TRBV12-3/TRBV12-4
ASSSGQRLTYEQY
>TRBV5-1
ASSLEGSWNTGELF
>TRBV20-1
SAPNKRGATDTQY
>TRBV15
ATRGGLNEQF
>TRBV6-6
ASSYEGRGGKLF
>TRBV6-6
ASETEGGEQY
>TRBV12-3/TRBV12-4
ASSTAVDSPLH
>TRBV4-2
ASSPGIQDTQY
>TRBV18
ASSPGATSYEQY
>TRBV6-6
AISGASGSTDTQY
>TRBV27
ASSLWTGQKTQY
>TRBV27
ASSLHGTGGFYEQY
>TRBV6-2/TRBV6-3
ASSPGTSVADTQY
>TRBV6-2/TRBV6-3
ASSYGTGGAPLNEQF
>TRBV20-1
SASPSLNTGELF
>TRBV4-2
ASSQGQGANGELF
>TRBV9
ASSVDSEVSPLH
>TRBV29-1
SRTGARETQF
>TRBV5-1
ASSLSRAEKGEQY
>TRBV4-3
ASSQVGSSSGANVLT
>TRBV6-5
ASKPVLSSYNEQF
>TRBV12-3/TRBV12-4
ASSRWTGGNVVNEQF
>TRBV6-1
ASRSLGPNQPQH
>TRBV4-3
ASSQAALAGGASGANVLT
>TRBV6-6
ASSAGVHLKDTEAF
>TRBV5-1
ASSLDGTSGRNEQF
>TRBV28
ASSLSRGRRNEKLF
>TRBV4-3
ASSQELGTGANVLT
>TRBV3-1
ASSQGGKGGALGYT
>TRBV4-2
ASSTRGGDNQPQH
>TRBV18
ASSPMTDTQY
>TRBV4-2
ASSRGDSKRVSEQY
>TRBV12-3/TRBV12-4
ASSPVGHGGSPLH
>TRBV6-1
ASRKRGQGGEKLF
>TRBV20-1
SAGSGVQPYEQY
>TRBV6-1
ASSEQLAGTYNEQF
>TRBV5-1
ASSLAWGSSSYEQY
>TRBV27
ATRAESSQPQH